The 16 T cell receptor beta chains in this list originate from one sample, sequenced in a study of blood T cell repertoires in COVID-19. TCRdb's copy holds only in-frame clones and misses some; the assay was immunoSEQ multiplex PCR. The table lists around 65,000 clones, 80% to 90% of them singletons, with 9.2% in the top ten. Material for sequencing was peripheral blood. All receptors derive from a human donor in a cohort sampled during active COVID-19.

This clone was seen only once. The chain couples TRBV5-1 to TRBJ2-7; 8 nucleotides align to TRBD2. Germline V CDR1 and CDR2: SGHRS, YFSETQ. The CDR3 is 15 residues long. Germline trimming cut 4 bases from V and 6 bases from J; bases unmatched to any gene: 12. Here the CDR3 DNA reads TGCGCCAGCAGCCCGACGAGCGGGAGTGGTCTCGAGCAGTACTTC. This encodes CASSPTSGSGLEQYF.

The chain joins TRBV28 to TRBJ1-1; D is uncertain. The germline V and J ends were trimmed by 1 base and 5 bases, with 8 bases remaining between them. In germline, CDR1 is MDHEN, CDR2 SYDVKM. This CDR3 has 13 amino acids. Here the CDR3 DNA reads TGTGCCAGCAGTTTATCGGGAAGTACTGAAGCTTTCTTT. This encodes CASSLSGSTEAFF.

This sequence joins TRBV18 and TRBJ1-1; 10 nucleotides align to TRBD1. Per the germline V gene, CDR1 is KGHSH and CDR2 is LQKENI. Unmatched junction bases numbered 5, after V lost 0 bases and J lost 4 bases. The CDR3 sequence is 16 residues long. CDR3 residues: CASSPPPGTGVTEAFF. The CDR3 bases are TGTGCCAGCTCACCACCCCCTGGGACAGGGGTCACTGAAGCTTTCTTT.

Only one count was recorded for this clone. V and J are TRBV19 and TRBJ2-2; TRBD2 aligns across 7 bases. V gave up 5 bases and J gave up 6 bases; unmatched junction bases: 15. There are 17 residues in the CDR3. The V gene's germline CDR1 is LNHDA and CDR2 SQIVND (reference sequence). The CDR3 spells CASSLTLGRELAGELFF. DNA of the CDR3: TGTGCCAGTAGTCTGACCCTTGGGCGGGAGTTAGCCGGGGAGCTGTTTTTT.

The chain recombines TRBV11-2 with TRBJ2-7; TRBD2 aligns across 7 bases. The CDR3 runs to 15 residues. The ends lost 1 base at V and 6 bases at J; junction bases unmatched: 9. The germline V gene has CDR1 SGHAT and CDR2 FQNNGV. This chain's CDR3 is CASSLVTSGNSEQYF. The CDR3, as DNA: TGTGCCAGCAGCTTAGTAACCAGCGGGAACTCCGAGCAGTACTTC.

This chain uses TRBV2 with TRBJ2-3, with TRBD2 matching over 7 bases. In germline, CDR1 is SNHLY, CDR2 FYNNEI. The CDR3 spans 15 residues. V dropped 5 bases and J dropped 1; count of bases not matched to a gene: 6. The CDR3 DNA sequence: TGTGCCAGCAGTTCGGGACTACGGCGCACAGATACGCAGTATTTT. This codes for CASSSGLRRTDTQYF.

The J gene is TRBJ1-2, the V gene TRBV28, with 8 bases matching TRBD1. This CDR3 contains 12 residues. The trim removed 5 bases at V and 7 bases at J, leaving 3 bases unmatched. CDR1 and CDR2 (germline): MDHEN, SYDVKM. CDR3: CASSPGGGGYTF. The CDR3 region has the DNA TGTGCCAGCAGTCCAGGGGGCGGTGGCTACACCTTC.

V usage is TRBV12-5 and J usage is TRBJ2-5, with TRBD1 as a possible D gene (6 bases). V dropped 2 bases and J dropped 5 bases, with 12 bases sitting between them. The CDR3 contains 14 residues. From germline, CDR1 is LGHNT and CDR2 FRNRAP. CDR3 in DNA: TGTGCTAGTGGTTTGCCCACAGGGCACGAGACCCAGTACTTC. This sequence encodes CASGLPTGHETQYF. Supplemented by reference TRBV12-5 and TRBJ2-5, the full variable domain reads DARVTQTPRHKVTEMGQEVTMRCQPILGHNTVFWYRQTMMQGLELLAYFRNRAPLDDSGMPKDRFSAEMPDATLATLKIQPSEPRDSAVYFCASGLPTGHETQYFGPGTRLLVL.

The chain employs TRBV19 and TRBJ1-3; D perhaps matches TRBD1 (6 bases). CDR3 length: 16 residues. The V end lost 6 bases, the J end lost 2 bases, and 17 bases lay between the germline ends. Germline loops: CDR1 LNHDA, CDR2 SQIVND (reference sequence). The CDR3 region has the DNA TGTGCCAGTAGCACAGGGAGTTGGAGCGCTGGAAACACCATATATTTT. As protein: CASSTGSWSAGNTIYF.

The chain couples TRBV18 to TRBJ1-5, with 10 bases matching TRBD1. V gave up 5 bases and J gave up 6 bases; unmatched junction bases: 7. This CDR3 region has 15 residues. The germline CDR1 and CDR2 sequences are KGHSH and LQKENI. For the CDR3, the DNA is TGTGCCAGCTCAGCCGGACAGGGGGGATCTCAGCCCCAGCATTTT. Translation: CASSAGQGGSQPQHF.

The chain uses TRBV2 and TRBJ2-5, with D possibly TRBD1 on 7 matching bases. This CDR3 has 15 amino acids. CDR1 and CDR2 from the germline V gene are SNHLY and FYNNEI. Trimming removed 8 bases from V and 2 bases from J, with 18 bases in between. The CDR3 DNA is TGTGCCAGCGGACGACAGGGACTGCTACAAGAGACCCAGTACTTC. Translation gives CASGRQGLLQETQYF.

The chain carries TRBV7-2 and TRBJ2-7; TRBD2 agrees at 7 bases. The junction had 5 bases not matched to a gene; V was cut back by 0 bases and J by 3 bases. CDR1 and CDR2 from the germline V gene are SGHTA and FQGNSA. The CDR3 extends over 15 amino acids. The CDR3 sequence is CASSLAETSSYEQYF. In nucleotides, the CDR3 is TGTGCCAGCAGCTTAGCAGAGACTAGCAGCTACGAGCAGTACTTC.

J is TRBJ2-3 and V is TRBV7-2; possible D gene TRBD2, 7 bases. The CDR3 covers 16 residues. The germline V gene encodes CDR1 SGHTA and CDR2 FQGNSA. The V end was cut by 0 bases, the J end by 3 bases, with 13 bases between. CDR3: CASSLARGRGTDTQYF. CDR3 bases: TGTGCCAGCAGCTTAGCGCGTGGGAGGGGGACAGATACGCAGTATTTT.

This clone was seen a handful of times. The chain combines TRBV28 with TRBJ1-5; D is perhaps TRBD1 (5 bases). The CDR3 spans 16 residues. The germline V gene has CDR1 MDHEN and CDR2 SYDVKM. V lost 2 bases and J lost 4, with 15 bases in between. The CDR3 loop is CASSLMGEGMNQPQHF. The CDR3 region has the DNA TGTGCCAGCAGTTTAATGGGGGAGGGTATGAATCAGCCCCAGCATTTT.

V is TRBV28 and J is TRBJ2-3; tentatively, D is TRBD1 (5 bases). Germline lookup yields CDR1 MDHEN and CDR2 SYDVKM. This CDR3 spans 12 amino acids. Trimming shortened V by 7 bases and J by 8 bases, and 13 bases separated the two germline ends. CDR3 in amino acids: CASTPPRGTQYF. CDR3 coding DNA: TGTGCCAGCACCCCCCCTAGGGGTACGCAGTATTTT. Together with reference TRBV28 and TRBJ2-3, the CDR3 gives the full variable domain: DVKVTQSSRYLVKRTGEKVFLECVQDMDHENMFWYRQDPGLGLRLIYFSYDVKMKEKGDIPEGYSVSREKKERFSLILESASTNQTSMYLCASTPPRGTQYFGPGTRLTVL.

The chain couples TRBV5-6 to TRBJ1-4; tentatively, D is TRBD1 (5 bases). Trimming removed 2 bases from V and 8 bases from J, with 13 bases in between. CDR3 length equals 14 residues. CDR1 is SGHDT, CDR2 YYEEEE, per germline. The CDR3 protein is CASSFRAGREKLFF. The CDR3 DNA is TGTGCCAGCAGCTTCCGGGCAGGGAGGGAAAAACTGTTTTTT.